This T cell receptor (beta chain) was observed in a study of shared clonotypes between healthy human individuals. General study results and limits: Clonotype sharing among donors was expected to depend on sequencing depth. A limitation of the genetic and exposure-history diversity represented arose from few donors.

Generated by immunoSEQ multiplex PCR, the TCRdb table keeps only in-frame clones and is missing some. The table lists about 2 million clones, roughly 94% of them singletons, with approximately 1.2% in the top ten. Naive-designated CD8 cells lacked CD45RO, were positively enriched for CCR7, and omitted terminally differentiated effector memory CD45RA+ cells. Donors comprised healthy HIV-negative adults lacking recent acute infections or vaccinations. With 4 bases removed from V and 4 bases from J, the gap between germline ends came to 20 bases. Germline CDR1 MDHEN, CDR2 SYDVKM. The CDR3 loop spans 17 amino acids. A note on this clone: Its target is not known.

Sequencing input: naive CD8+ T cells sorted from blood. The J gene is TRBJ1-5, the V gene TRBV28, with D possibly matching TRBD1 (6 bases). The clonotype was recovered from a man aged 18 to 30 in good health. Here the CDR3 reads CASSYPLQGFENQPQHF. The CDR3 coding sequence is TGTGCCAGCAGTTACCCTTTACAGGGTTTCGAAAATCAGCCCCAGCATTTT.